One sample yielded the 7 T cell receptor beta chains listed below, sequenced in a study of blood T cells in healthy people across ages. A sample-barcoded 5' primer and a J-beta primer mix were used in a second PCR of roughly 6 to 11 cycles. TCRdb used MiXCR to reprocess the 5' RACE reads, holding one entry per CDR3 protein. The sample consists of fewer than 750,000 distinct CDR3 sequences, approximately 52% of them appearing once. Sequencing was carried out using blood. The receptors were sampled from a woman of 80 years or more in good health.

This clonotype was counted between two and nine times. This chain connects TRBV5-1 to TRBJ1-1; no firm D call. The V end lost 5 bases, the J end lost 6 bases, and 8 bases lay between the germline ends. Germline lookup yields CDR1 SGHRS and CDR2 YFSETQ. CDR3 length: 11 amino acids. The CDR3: CASRGEAEAFF. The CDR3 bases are TGCGCCAGCAGAGGTGAGGCTGAAGCTTTCTTT.

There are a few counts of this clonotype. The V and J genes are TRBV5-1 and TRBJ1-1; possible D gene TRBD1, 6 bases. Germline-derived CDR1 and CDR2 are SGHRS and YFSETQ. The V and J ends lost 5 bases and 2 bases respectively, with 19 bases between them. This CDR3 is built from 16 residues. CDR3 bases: TGCGCCAGCAGAGACGGTCGGGGGCCAGGTAACACTGAAGCTTTCTTT. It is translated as CASRDGRGPGNTEAFF.

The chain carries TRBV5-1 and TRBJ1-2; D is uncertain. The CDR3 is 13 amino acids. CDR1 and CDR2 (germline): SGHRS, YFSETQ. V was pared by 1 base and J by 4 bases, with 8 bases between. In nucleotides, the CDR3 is TGCGCCAGCAGCTTGAGCACAGTCTATGGCTACACCTTC. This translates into CASSLSTVYGYTF.

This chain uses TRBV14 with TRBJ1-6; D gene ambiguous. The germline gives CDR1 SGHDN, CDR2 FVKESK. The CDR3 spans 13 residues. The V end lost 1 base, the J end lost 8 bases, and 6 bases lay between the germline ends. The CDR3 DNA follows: TGTGCCAGCAGCCAAGGCTCGTATTCACCCCTCCACTTT. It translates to CASSQGSYSPLHF.

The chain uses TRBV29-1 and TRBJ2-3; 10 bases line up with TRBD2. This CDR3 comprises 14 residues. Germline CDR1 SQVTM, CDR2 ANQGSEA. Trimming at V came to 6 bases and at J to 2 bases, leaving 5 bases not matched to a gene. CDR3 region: CSVNSGGFTDTQYF. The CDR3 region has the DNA TGCAGCGTAAATAGCGGGGGGTTCACAGATACGCAGTATTTT.

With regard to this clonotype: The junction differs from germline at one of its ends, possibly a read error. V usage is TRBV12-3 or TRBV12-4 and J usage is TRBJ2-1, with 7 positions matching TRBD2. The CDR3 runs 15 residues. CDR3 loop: CASSFYRAGADEQFF. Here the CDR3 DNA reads TGTGCCAGCAGTTTTTATCGGGCGGGAGCAGATGAGCAGTTTTTC.

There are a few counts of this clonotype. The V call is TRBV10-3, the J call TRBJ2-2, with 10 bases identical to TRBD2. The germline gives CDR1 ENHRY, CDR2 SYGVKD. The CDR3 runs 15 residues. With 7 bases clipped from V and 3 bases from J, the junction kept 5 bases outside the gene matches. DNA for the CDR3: TGTGCCATCAAGTCTAGCGGGGGAGACACCGGGGAGCTGTTTTTT. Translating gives CAIKSSGGDTGELFF.